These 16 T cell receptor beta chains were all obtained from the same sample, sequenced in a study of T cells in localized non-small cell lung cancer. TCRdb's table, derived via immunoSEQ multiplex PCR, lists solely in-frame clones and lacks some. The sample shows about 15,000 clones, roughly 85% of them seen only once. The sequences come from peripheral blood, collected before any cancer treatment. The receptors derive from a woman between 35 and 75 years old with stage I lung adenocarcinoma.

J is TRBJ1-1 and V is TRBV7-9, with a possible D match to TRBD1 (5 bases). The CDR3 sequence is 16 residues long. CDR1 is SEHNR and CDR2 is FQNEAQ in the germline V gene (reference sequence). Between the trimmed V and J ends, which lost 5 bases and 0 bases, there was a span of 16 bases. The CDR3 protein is CASSVITGLMNTEAFF. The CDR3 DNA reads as TGTGCCAGCAGCGTAATCACGGGACTCATGAACACTGAAGCTTTCTTT.

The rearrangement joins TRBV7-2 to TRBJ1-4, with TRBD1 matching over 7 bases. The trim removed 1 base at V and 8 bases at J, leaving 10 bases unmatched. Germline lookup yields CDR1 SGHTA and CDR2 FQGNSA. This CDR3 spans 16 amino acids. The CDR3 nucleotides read TGTGCCAGCAGCTTAGATGAACAGGGGTTGATCGAAAAACTGTTTTTT. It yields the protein CASSLDEQGLIEKLFF.

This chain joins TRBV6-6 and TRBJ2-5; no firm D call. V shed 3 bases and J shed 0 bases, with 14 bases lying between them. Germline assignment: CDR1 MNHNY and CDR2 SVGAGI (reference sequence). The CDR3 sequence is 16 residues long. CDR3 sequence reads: CASSYGLDLNQETQYF. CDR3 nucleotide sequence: TGTGCCAGCAGTTATGGTCTAGACCTAAACCAAGAGACCCAGTACTTC.

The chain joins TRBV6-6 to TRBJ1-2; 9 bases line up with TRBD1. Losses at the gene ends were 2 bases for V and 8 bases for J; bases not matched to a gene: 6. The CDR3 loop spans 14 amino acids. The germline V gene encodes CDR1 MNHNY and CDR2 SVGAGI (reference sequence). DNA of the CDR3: TGTGCCAGCAGTTACCCAGGGGGACAGGGAGGCTACACCTTC. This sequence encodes CASSYPGGQGGYTF.

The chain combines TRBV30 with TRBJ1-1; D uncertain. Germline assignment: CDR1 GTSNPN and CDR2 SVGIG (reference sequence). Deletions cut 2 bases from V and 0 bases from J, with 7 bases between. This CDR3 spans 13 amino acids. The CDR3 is CAWSMRVNTEAFF. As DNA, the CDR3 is TGTGCCTGGAGTATGAGAGTGAACACTGAAGCTTTCTTT.

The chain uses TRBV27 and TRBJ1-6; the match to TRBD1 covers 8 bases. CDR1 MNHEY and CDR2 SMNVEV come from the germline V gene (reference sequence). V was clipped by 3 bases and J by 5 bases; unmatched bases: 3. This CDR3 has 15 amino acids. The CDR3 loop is CASSLYRGDNSPLHF. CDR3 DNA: TGTGCCAGCAGTTTGTACAGGGGGGATAATTCACCCCTCCACTTT.

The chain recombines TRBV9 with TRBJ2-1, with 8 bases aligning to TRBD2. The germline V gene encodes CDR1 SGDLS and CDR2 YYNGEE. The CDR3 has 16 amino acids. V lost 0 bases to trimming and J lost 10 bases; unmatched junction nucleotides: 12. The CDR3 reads CASSVGLRGGINEQFF. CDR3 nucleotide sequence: TGTGCCAGCAGCGTAGGTCTTCGGGGGGGCATCAACGAGCAGTTCTTC.

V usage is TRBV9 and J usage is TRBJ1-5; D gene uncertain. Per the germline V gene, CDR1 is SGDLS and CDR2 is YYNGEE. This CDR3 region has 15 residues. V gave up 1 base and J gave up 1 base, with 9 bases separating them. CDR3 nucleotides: TGTGCCAGCAGCGTATACGGGGAAAGCAATCAGCCCCAGCATTTT. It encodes CASSVYGESNQPQHF.

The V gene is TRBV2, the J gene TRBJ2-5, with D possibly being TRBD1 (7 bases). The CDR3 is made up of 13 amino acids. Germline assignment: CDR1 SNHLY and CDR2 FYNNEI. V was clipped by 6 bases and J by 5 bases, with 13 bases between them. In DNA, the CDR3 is TGTGCCAGCAGCGTCAGGGGGGCGGAGACCCAGTACTTC. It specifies CASSVRGAETQYF.

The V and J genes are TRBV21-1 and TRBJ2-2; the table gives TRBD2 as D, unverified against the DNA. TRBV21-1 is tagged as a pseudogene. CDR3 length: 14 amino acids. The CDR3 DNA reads TGTGCCAGCAATCAGCGGGGGGGCTCCGGGGAGCTGTTTTTT. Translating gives CASNQRGGSGELFF.

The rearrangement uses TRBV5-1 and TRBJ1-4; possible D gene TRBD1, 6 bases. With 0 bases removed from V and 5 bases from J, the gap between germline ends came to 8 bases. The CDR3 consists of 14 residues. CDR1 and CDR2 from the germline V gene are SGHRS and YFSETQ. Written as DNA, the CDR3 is TGCGCCAGCAGCTTGGGGCAGGGGAATGAAAAACTGTTTTTT. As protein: CASSLGQGNEKLFF.

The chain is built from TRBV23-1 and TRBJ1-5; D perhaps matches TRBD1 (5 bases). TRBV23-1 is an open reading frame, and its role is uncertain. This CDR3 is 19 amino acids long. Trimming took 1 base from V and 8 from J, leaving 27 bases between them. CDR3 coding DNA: TGCGCCAGCAGTCAATTCAGGAGGGTCGGTCAGGGCCCCTCGGAGCCCCAGCATTTT. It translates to CASSQFRRVGQGPSEPQHF.

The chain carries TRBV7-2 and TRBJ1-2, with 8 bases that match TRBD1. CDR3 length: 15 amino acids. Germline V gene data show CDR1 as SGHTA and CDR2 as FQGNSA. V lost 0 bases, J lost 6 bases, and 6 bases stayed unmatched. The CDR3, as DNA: TGTGCCAGCAGCTTAGCCGTGGACAGGGAAGATGGCTACACCTTC. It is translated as CASSLAVDREDGYTF.

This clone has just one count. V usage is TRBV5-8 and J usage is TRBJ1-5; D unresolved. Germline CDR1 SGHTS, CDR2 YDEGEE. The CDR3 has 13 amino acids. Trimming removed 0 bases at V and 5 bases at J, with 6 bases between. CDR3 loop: CASSLGGYQPQHF. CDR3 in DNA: TGTGCCAGCAGCTTGGGGGGATATCAGCCCCAGCATTTT.

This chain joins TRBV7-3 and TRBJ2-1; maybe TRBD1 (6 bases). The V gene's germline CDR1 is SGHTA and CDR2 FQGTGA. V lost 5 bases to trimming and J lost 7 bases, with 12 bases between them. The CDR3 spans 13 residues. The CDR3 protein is CASSPQGRNEQFF. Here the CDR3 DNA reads TGTGCCAGCAGCCCCCAGGGGAGAAATGAGCAGTTCTTC. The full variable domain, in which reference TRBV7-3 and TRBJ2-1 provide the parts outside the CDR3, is GAGVSQTPSNKVTEKGKYVELRCDPISGHTALYWYRQSLGQGPEFLIYFQGTGAADDSGLPNDRFFAVRPEGSVSTLKIQRTERGDSAVYLCASSPQGRNEQFFGPGTRLTVL.

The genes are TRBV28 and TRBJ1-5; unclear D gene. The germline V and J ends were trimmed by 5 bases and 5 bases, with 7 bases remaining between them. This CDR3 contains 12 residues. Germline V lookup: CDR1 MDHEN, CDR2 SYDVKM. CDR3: CASSPSDQPQHF. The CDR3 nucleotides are TGTGCCAGCAGTCCCAGCGATCAGCCCCAGCATTTT.